Following are 24 T cell receptor beta chains from one sample sequenced in a study of T cell changes during pregnancy in multiple sclerosis. Data came from immunoSEQ multiplex PCR; TCRdb stores just in-frame clones and leaves some out. The repertoire holds about 42,000 clones, with 88% as singletons. The sample was CD4+ T cells from peripheral blood mononuclear cells, taken in the second trimester of pregnancy. The source is a female donor with multiple sclerosis, enrolled in a pregnancy study.

This clone showed up just once. This sequence joins TRBV9 and TRBJ1-3; possible D gene TRBD1, 5 bases. Germline V gene sequence: CDR1 SGDLS, CDR2 YYNGEE. Trimming left V 0 bases short and J 0 bases short, with 13 bases between. This CDR3 has 17 residues. DNA for the CDR3: TGTGCCAGCAGCGTAGGAAGCAGGGTTTACTCTGGAAACACCATATATTTT. Its translation: CASSVGSRVYSGNTIYF.

CDR3 region: CASSPLGGVEGYTF. As DNA, the CDR3 is TGTGCCAGCAGCCCCCTAGGGGGAGTTGAGGGCTACACCTTC. The chain couples TRBV28 to TRBJ1-2; tentative D call: TRBD1 (6 bases). Germline V CDR1 and CDR2: MDHEN, SYDVKM. CDR3 size: 14 residues. Trimming took off 6 bases at V and 8 bases at J, with 19 bases between the two ends.

V and J are TRBV28 and TRBJ2-2; unclear D gene. This CDR3 is built from 12 residues. The V gene's germline CDR1 is MDHEN and CDR2 SYDVKM. V was shortened by 6 bases and J by 2 bases, with 4 bases between the two germline ends. The DNA of the CDR3 is TGTGCCAGCAGCCTAAACACCGGGGAGCTGTTTTTT. It translates to CASSLNTGELFF.

The V gene is TRBV19, the J gene TRBJ2-7; possibly TRBD2 for D (6 bases). Germline V CDR1 and CDR2: LNHDA, SQIVND (reference sequence). CDR3 length: 11 residues. V dropped 6 bases and J dropped 6 bases, with 9 bases sitting between them. DNA of the CDR3: TGTGCCAGTAGCCCGGGGGTCGAGCAGTACTTC. This sequence encodes CASSPGVEQYF.

The rearrangement links TRBV18 to TRBJ2-7; 9 bases are a match to TRBD2. Losses at the gene ends were 1 base for V and 2 bases for J; bases not matched to a gene: 6. The length of the CDR3 is 16 residues. Germline-derived CDR1 and CDR2 are KGHSH and LQKENI. The CDR3 protein is CASSPQDSGSPYEQYF. CDR3 in DNA: TGTGCCAGCTCACCACAGGATAGCGGGAGCCCCTACGAGCAGTACTTC.

The chain recombines TRBV5-5 with TRBJ2-7, with 7 bases lining up with TRBD2. From germline, CDR1 is SGHKS and CDR2 YYEKEE (reference sequence). Trimming at V came to 3 bases and at J to 1 base, leaving 7 bases not matched to a gene. The CDR3 length is 15 residues. The CDR3 sequence: CASSWEGGYSYEQYF. The CDR3 DNA is TGTGCCAGCAGCTGGGAGGGCGGGTATTCCTACGAGCAGTACTTC.

The chain employs TRBV12-5 and TRBJ2-1; D perhaps matches TRBD2 (5 bases). CDR1 LGHNT and CDR2 FRNRAP come from the germline V gene. Trimming shortened V by 4 bases and J by 0 bases, and 10 bases separated the two germline ends. This CDR3 comprises 15 residues. The CDR3 DNA is TGTGCTAGTGGTTCGAGCGGAAGCTCCTACAATGAGCAGTTCTTC. It specifies CASGSSGSSYNEQFF.

This chain connects TRBV7-9 to TRBJ1-4; D is ambiguous. The germline V gene encodes CDR1 SEHNR and CDR2 FQNEAQ (reference sequence). The CDR3 covers 12 residues. V was pared by 4 bases and J by 8 bases, with 8 bases between. The CDR3 is CASSSPGEKLFF. The CDR3 nucleotides read TGTGCCAGCAGCTCCCCGGGGGAAAAACTGTTTTTT. Using reference TRBV7-9 and TRBJ1-4 for the parts outside the CDR3, the full variable domain is DTGVSQNPRHKITKRGQNVTFRCDPISEHNRLYWYRQTLGQGPEFLTYFQNEAQLEKSRLLSDRFSAERPKGSFSTLEIQRTEQGDSAMYLCASSSPGEKLFFGSGTQLSVL.

The chain recombines TRBV2 with TRBJ1-5; TRBD1 matches 8 bases. Germline CDR1 SNHLY, CDR2 FYNNEI. This CDR3 spans 14 amino acids. With 6 bases clipped from V and 5 bases from J, the junction kept 6 bases outside the gene matches. The chain's CDR3 is CASSTGGLDQPQHF. In DNA, the CDR3 is TGTGCCAGCAGCACAGGGGGGTTGGATCAGCCCCAGCATTTT.

The rearrangement links TRBV4-1 to TRBJ2-2; 7 bases match TRBD2. V dropped 2 bases and J dropped 4; count of bases not matched to a gene: 16. This CDR3 contains 19 residues. Germline CDR1 is MGHRA and CDR2 is YSYEKL. The chain's CDR3 is CASSQWLGLGGSGTGELFF. CDR3 nucleotide sequence: TGCGCCAGCAGCCAATGGTTGGGGTTAGGCGGGAGTGGCACCGGGGAGCTGTTTTTT.

The J gene is TRBJ1-1, the V gene TRBV19, with D unresolved. Trimming cost V 3 bases and J 8 bases, with 4 bases left between them. Germline CDR1 LNHDA, CDR2 SQIVND (reference sequence). This CDR3 region has 10 residues. The CDR3 nucleotides are TGTGCCAGTAGTATCCGGGAAGCTTTCTTT. As protein: CASSIREAFF.

This chain uses TRBV28 with TRBJ2-7; tentative D call: TRBD2 (5 bases). The CDR3 has 16 residues. The V and J ends lost 2 bases and 0 bases respectively, with 14 bases between them. CDR1 and CDR2 from the germline V gene are MDHEN and SYDVKM. CDR3 sequence reads: CASSLLDYLSSYEQYF. Written as DNA, the CDR3 is TGTGCCAGCAGTTTACTTGACTACCTTTCCTCCTACGAGCAGTACTTC.

The chain couples TRBV5-6 to TRBJ1-5; 8 bases line up with TRBD1. Germline-derived CDR1 and CDR2 are SGHDT and YYEEEE. There are 15 residues in the CDR3. V lost 0 bases, J lost 7 bases, and 6 bases stayed unmatched. CDR3: CASSLGQGSGQPQHF. In DNA, the CDR3 is TGTGCCAGCAGCTTGGGACAGGGGTCCGGGCAGCCCCAGCATTTT. The complete variable domain, with remaining parts taken from reference TRBV5-6 and TRBJ1-5, reads DAGVTQSPTHLIKTRGQQVTLRCSPKSGHDTVSWYQQALGQGPQFIFQYYEEEERQRGNFPDRFSGHQFPNYSSELNVNALLLGDSALYLCASSLGQGSGQPQHFGDGTRLSIL.

The chain couples TRBV27 to TRBJ2-7; D possibly corresponds to TRBD1 (6 bases). The CDR3 is 16 residues long. Trimming took 6 bases from V and 2 from J, leaving 20 bases between them. Germline assignment: CDR1 MNHEY and CDR2 SMNVEV (reference sequence). This chain's CDR3 is CASSLGLRGPPYEQYF. The CDR3 bases are TGTGCCAGCAGCTTAGGCCTCAGGGGACCCCCCTACGAGCAGTACTTC.

The chain recombines TRBV27 with TRBJ1-2; 10 positions match TRBD1. Germline V gives CDR1 MNHEY, CDR2 SMNVEV (reference sequence). The CDR3 is 15 amino acids. The junction had 11 bases not matched to a gene; V was cut back by 6 bases and J by 7 bases. DNA for the CDR3: TGTGCCAGCAGCCTGACAGGGGGCCGTAATCTTGGCTACACCTTC. Residues: CASSLTGGRNLGYTF.

J is TRBJ2-7 and V is TRBV28; tentative D call: TRBD1 (6 bases). The CDR3 consists of 13 residues. CDR1 and CDR2 (germline): MDHEN, SYDVKM. Trimming pared 11 bases from V and 6 bases from J, leaving 20 bases between. The CDR3 region has the DNA TGTGCCGGAAGACAGGTTGGAAGCCCCGAGCAGTACTTC. Protein sequence: CAGRQVGSPEQYF.

This chain connects TRBV18 to TRBJ2-5, with TRBD1 identical over 12 bases. The V gene end was trimmed by 0 bases and the J gene end by 5 bases; junction bases not matched to a gene: 7. CDR1 KGHSH and CDR2 LQKENI come from the germline V gene. This CDR3 has 17 amino acids. The CDR3 bases are TGTGCCAGCTCACCACCGTCGGGACAGGGGGCGGTGGAGACCCAGTACTTC. Protein product: CASSPPSGQGAVETQYF.

The chain has TRBV7-8 and TRBJ2-7; 8 positions agree with TRBD1. The CDR3 runs 14 residues. Germline CDR1 SGHVS, CDR2 FQNEAQ. With 5 bases clipped from V and 0 bases from J, the junction kept 3 bases outside the gene matches. The CDR3 here is CASSLQGASYEQYF. CDR3 DNA sequence: TGTGCCAGCAGCCTGCAGGGGGCCTCCTACGAGCAGTACTTC.

The chain uses TRBV4-2 and TRBJ2-1; 8 bases are shared with TRBD2. V shed 4 bases, J shed 3 bases, and the junction held 5 bases outside the gene matches. Per the germline V gene, CDR1 is LGHNA and CDR2 is YNFKEQ. The CDR3 length is 15 residues. The CDR3 here is CASSLSGEYYNEQFF. The CDR3 DNA follows: TGTGCCAGCAGCCTTAGCGGGGAGTACTACAATGAGCAGTTCTTC.

V gene TRBV5-4 combines with J gene TRBJ2-3; a weak D match, TRBD2 (5 bases). The CDR3 runs 15 residues. V lost 3 bases and J lost 2, with 13 bases in between. Germline CDR1 and CDR2: SGHNT and YYREEE (reference sequence). CDR3: CASSSHGMYTDTQYF. CDR3 nucleotide sequence: TGTGCCAGCAGCTCCCACGGGATGTACACAGATACGCAGTATTTT. Filled out from reference TRBV5-4 and TRBJ2-3, the complete variable domain reads ETGVTQSPTHLIKTRGQQVTLRCSSQSGHNTVSWYQQALGQGPQFIFQYYREEENGRGNFPPRFSGLQFPNYSSELNVNALELDDSALYLCASSSHGMYTDTQYFGPGTRLTVL.

The chain employs TRBV5-6 and TRBJ2-1, with TRBD2 matching over 7 bases. The length of the CDR3 is 18 residues. Germline CDR1 SGHDT, CDR2 YYEEEE. The J segment lost 0 bases and the V segment lost 8 bases, leaving 17 bases of the junction unmatched. The CDR3: CASLTRQRRESSYNEQFF. In nucleotides, the CDR3 is TGTGCCAGTCTCACACGACAGCGGCGGGAGAGCTCCTACAATGAGCAGTTCTTC.

By share, this clone ranks as medium-sized. V is TRBV9 and J is TRBJ1-5; a possible D gene is TRBD1 (5 bases). Trimming took off 3 bases at V and 9 bases at J, with 16 bases between the two ends. Germline V CDR1 and CDR2: SGDLS, YYNGEE. This CDR3 contains 14 residues. CDR3: CASSASWGERPQHF. As DNA, the CDR3 is TGTGCCAGCAGCGCCTCCTGGGGGGAAAGGCCCCAGCATTTT.

The J gene is TRBJ2-1, the V gene TRBV2; possible D gene TRBD2, 7 bases. Germline-derived CDR1 and CDR2 are SNHLY and FYNNEI. This CDR3 is 14 amino acids long. Trimming shortened V by 7 bases and J by 12 bases, and 22 bases separated the two germline ends. CDR3 in amino acids: CASKEGGGTLGQFF. The CDR3 bases are TGTGCCAGCAAGGAAGGGGGGGGGACCTTGGGGCAGTTCTTC.

The chain combines TRBV21-1 with TRBJ1-2; TRBD1, the table's D call, lacks a check against the DNA. TRBV21-1 is designated a pseudogene. The CDR3 length is 14 residues. Here the CDR3 DNA reads TGTGCCAGCAGCAAAGGAGAAGGGGTCTATGGCTACACCTTC. Translating it yields CASSKGEGVYGYTF.